This entry features one TCR beta chain sequence. These data are taken from a study of blood T cell repertoires in COVID-19. Background on the study: Whether acute or convalescent, the COVID-19 samples came from the United States, Italy and Spain. T cells, B-cell-depleted T cells, or PBMCs provided the cDNA or gDNA that served as material.

Original handling: Reference gene primer amplification yielded estimated nucleated cell counts. This table comes from immunoSEQ multiplex PCR, and its TCRdb copy is limited to in-frame clones, with some not included. The V and J calls and clone size are taken from that table; D and trimming were inferred from the DNA. The sample contains some 290,000 clones, just over 90% of which appear only once. Looked up from germline, CDR1 is MNHEY and CDR2 is SVGAGI. Losses at the gene ends were 2 bases for V and 8 bases for J; bases not matched to a gene: 7. This CDR3 has 14 amino acids. The study assigned cohorts using participant-reported clinical history.

V is TRBV6-5 and J is TRBJ1-2; 8 nucleotides line up with TRBD1. This sequence was found in a woman between 40 and 55 years old with acute COVID-19. The sequencing sample was made of PBMCs or T cells enriched from blood (not recorded which). The CDR3 spells CASSYRQGKGGYTF. The CDR3 DNA sequence: TGTGCCAGCAGTTACCGACAGGGGAAAGGCGGCTACACCTTC.